The rows below give T cell receptor beta chains drawn from one sample of a study of shared clonotypes between healthy human individuals. The data were produced by immunoSEQ multiplex PCR, yet TCRdb's version contains in-frame clones alone and is incomplete. This table has approximately 120,000 clones, about 71% appearing once. The sample taken for sequencing was memory CD8+ T cells sorted from blood. Receptors were obtained from a woman in her twenties or thirties in good health. CDR3s include the opening cysteine and the closing phenylalanine or tryptophan. D genes are given only for firm matches. Part of the rows lack a size; the others show once, few, many or a class for expanded clones.

TRBV4-2	.	.	TRBJ2-2	TGTGCCAGCAGCCCCATCACAGGGTTGACCGGGGAGCTGTTTTTT	CASSPITGLTGELFF
TRBV7-3	.	.	TRBJ2-2	TGTGCCAGCAGCCACGGCTGGAACACCGGGGAGCTGTTTTTT	CASSHGWNTGELFF
TRBV6-1	few	.	TRBJ2-7	TGTGCCAGCAGTGAGGCCGGGACTCACGACGAGCAGTACTTC	CASSEAGTHDEQYF
TRBV19	.	.	TRBJ2-2	TGTGCCACCCAACCGCGGACGGTGAACACCGGGGAGCTGTTTTTT	CATQPRTVNTGELFF
TRBV27	.	.	TRBJ2-2	TGTGCCAGCAGTTTAATAAGTCCGACGAACACCGGGGAGCTGTTTTTT	CASSLISPTNTGELFF
TRBV9	.	TRBD2	TRBJ2-3	TGTGCCAGCAGCGCCGCCCCCCCAGCGGGGAGCACAGATACGCAGTATTTT	CASSAAPPAGSTDTQYF
TRBV15	.	.	TRBJ2-7	TGTGCCACCAGCAGGGGGGAGGGGGCCTCCGAGCAGTACTTC	CATSRGEGASEQYF
TRBV2	.	.	TRBJ1-5	TGTGCCAGCAGCGTTGGACAGTTAAGCAATCAGCCCCAGCATTTT	CASSVGQLSNQPQHF
TRBV6-4	.	.	TRBJ2-6	TGTGCCAGCAGTGATGGCGGGGGCGCTGGGGCCAACGTCCTGACTTTC	CASSDGGGAGANVLTF
TRBV28	few	.	TRBJ2-5	TGTGCCAGCAGTTTAAGGGGCTTCCAAGAGACCCAGTACTTC	CASSLRGFQETQYF
TRBV10-3	.	TRBD1	TRBJ2-7	TGTGCCATCAGTGAGCCAGGGGGATCCTACGAGCAGTACTTC	CAISEPGGSYEQYF
TRBV10-2	.	TRBD1	TRBJ1-4	TGCGCCAGCAGTGCTTCTAGGGGGCGCGAGGAAAAACTGTTTTTT	CASSASRGREEKLFF
TRBV2	.	.	TRBJ2-3	TGTGCCGTACTGTGGCCCCTGGGAGATACGCAGTATTTT	CAVLWPLGDTQYF
TRBV5-1	.	TRBD1	TRBJ2-2	TGCGCCAGCAGCTTGTCCAGGGACAGGGCCACCGGGGAGCTGTTTTTT	CASSLSRDRATGELFF
TRBV25-1	once	.	TRBJ1-2	TGTGCCAGCAGTGATATCGGGGATCGGATCTATGGCTACACCTTC	CASSDIGDRIYGYTF
TRBV4-1	.	TRBD1	TRBJ1-5	TGCGCCAGCAGCCTGGGACAGGGGGCGCCCCTTAACTCGGCCCAGCATTTT	CASSLGQGAPLNSAQHF
TRBV2	.	.	TRBJ2-1	TGTGCCAGCAGATTCGCGGGCGGGACGGTATACAATGAGCAGTTCTTC	CASRFAGGTVYNEQFF
TRBV9	.	TRBD2	TRBJ2-7	TGTGCCAGCAGCGTGGGGACTAGCGTCGACGAGCAGTACTTC	CASSVGTSVDEQYF
TRBV27	.	TRBD2	TRBJ2-7	TGTGCCAGCAGTTTTATGTCTAGCGGCTACGAGCAGTACTTC	CASSFMSSGYEQYF
TRBV10-3	.	TRBD2	TRBJ2-5	TGTGCCATCAGTGGAGGGACTAGCGGGAGCTTAGGAGAGACCCAGTACTTC	CAISGGTSGSLGETQYF
TRBV29-1	.	TRBD1	TRBJ1-5	TGCAGCGTTGAAGATGGGACAGGGGGCAATCAGCCCCAGCATTTT	CSVEDGTGGNQPQHF
TRBV28	.	.	TRBJ1-2	TGTGCCACCTCAGGGGTTAGTGGCTATGGCTACACCTTC	CATSGVSGYGYTF
TRBV25-1	.	TRBD1	TRBJ1-1	TGTGCCAGCAGTGATGCGGACAGGGGAGAATCCACTGAAGCTTTCTTT	CASSDADRGESTEAFF
TRBV19	.	.	TRBJ1-1	TGTGCCAGTAGTATCTTTTGGAGGGGAGACACTGAAGCTTTCTTT	CASSIFWRGDTEAFF
TRBV7-9	.	.	TRBJ2-7	TGTGCCAGCAGCGGAGCTAGCCAGGGCGAGCAGTACTTC	CASSGASQGEQYF
TRBV5-1	.	TRBD2	TRBJ2-7	TGCGCCAGCAGCTTGGCCGGCTGGGCGGGAGTAAGCGAGCAGTACTTC	CASSLAGWAGVSEQYF
TRBV6-6	.	TRBD2	TRBJ2-1	TGTGCCAGCAGTTACCGGGGGACTAGCGGGACGAATGAGCAGTTCTTC	CASSYRGTSGTNEQFF
TRBV7-9	.	.	TRBJ1-1	TGTGCCAGCACCGCGGAGGGCCCTGAAGCTTTCTTT	CASTAEGPEAFF
TRBV27	.	.	TRBJ1-1	TGTGCCAGCAGTTCCTCGAGCGACACTGAAGCTTTCTTT	CASSSSSDTEAFF
TRBV19	.	.	TRBJ1-2	TGTGCCAGTAGTATAGTCGCTAACTATGGCTACACCTTC	CASSIVANYGYTF
TRBV27	few	.	TRBJ1-4	TGTGCCAGCAGTTTGGCTAATGAAAAACTGTTTTTT	CASSLANEKLFF
TRBV28	.	.	TRBJ1-3	TGTGCCAGCAGTCCCCCCCGACAGTTCTCTGGAAACACCATATATTTT	CASSPPRQFSGNTIYF
TRBV15	.	.	TRBJ1-1	TGTGCCACCAGCAGAGATCGGGGGTCATTTGACACTGAAGCTTTCTTT	CATSRDRGSFDTEAFF
TRBV27	many	TRBD2	TRBJ2-7	TGTGCCAGCAGCCACTCCGGGACTAGCTCGTCCTACGAGCAGTACTTC	CASSHSGTSSSYEQYF
TRBV5-3	once	TRBD1	TRBJ1-1	TGTGCCAGAAGCTCTCACAACAGGGGGCATATGATGAACACTGAAGCTTTCTTT	CARSSHNRGHMMNTEAFF
TRBV28	.	.	TRBJ2-7	TGTGCCAGCAGTCTCGGACTAGGGGGCCCCTACGAGCAGTACTTC	CASSLGLGGPYEQYF
TRBV20-1	.	.	TRBJ2-7	TGCAGTGCCCCGGGTGACTACGAGCAGTACTTC	CSAPGDYEQYF